What follows are 25 T cell receptor beta chains derived from one specimen sequenced in a study of vaccination and CD4 T cells after COVID-19. Their specific antigens are unknown. The treatment is: roughly 10-day PBMC culture with coronavirus spike peptide pools or control peptides (ViraFEST assay). An unexposed donor provided the CD4+ T cells, which were collected before the COVID-19 pandemic (2011-2018). The Oncomine TCR Beta short-read assay sequenced DNA from cultured CD4+ T cells. Researchers extracted genomic DNA from CD4+ T cells that had been cultured. Via MiXCR, TCRdb re-called the PCR reads, giving one row per CDR3 protein. The sample records about 11,000 distinct CDR3 sequences, about 29% being singletons. Sequencing used CD4+ T cells from blood, cultured in vitro. The receptors derive from a human donor in good health.

Concerning this clonotype: The junction shows a germline mismatch at one end, possibly a read error. V and J are TRBV7-9 and TRBJ1-2; tentatively, D is TRBD1 (5 bases). Looked up from germline, CDR1 is SEHNR and CDR2 is FQNEAQ (reference sequence). This CDR3 is built from 14 residues. The CDR3 sequence: CASSTRGANYGYTF. The CDR3, as DNA: TGCGCCAGCAGTACGAGGGGCGCTAACTATGGCTACACCTTC. Full variable domain (outside the CDR3, taken from reference TRBV7-9 and TRBJ1-2): DTGVSQNPRHKITKRGQNVTFRCDPISEHNRLYWYRQTLGQGPEFLTYFQNEAQLEKSRLLSDRFSAERPKGSFSTLEIQRTEQGDSAMYLCASSTRGANYGYTFGSGTRLTVV.

The chain carries TRBV29-1 and TRBJ1-1; D not certain. The V and J ends lost 6 bases and 1 base respectively, with 15 bases between them. Germline CDR1 reads SQVTM; CDR2 reads ANQGSEA. The CDR3 extends over 14 amino acids. CDR3 loop: CSVSPAPPNTEAFF. CDR3 in DNA: TGCAGCGTCTCTCCGGCCCCACCGAACACTGAAGCTTTCTTT.

This sequence joins TRBV7-8 and TRBJ1-5; the D is unclear. The germline V gene encodes CDR1 SGHVS and CDR2 FQNEAQ. The ends were cut back, 1 base at V and 9 bases at J, with 7 bases in the middle. The CDR3 has 12 residues. The chain's CDR3 is CASSLDTRPQHF. CDR3 in DNA: TGTGCCAGCAGCTTAGATACTCGGCCCCAGCATTTT.

The chain couples TRBV7-9 to TRBJ1-4; the D gene is possibly TRBD1 (5 bases). Germline values: CDR1 SEHNR, CDR2 FQNEAQ (reference sequence). The V and J ends lost 3 bases and 1 base respectively, with 12 bases between them. This CDR3 has 16 residues. The CDR3 reads CASSFGGRGTNEKLFF. CDR3 bases: TGTGCCAGCAGCTTTGGAGGGAGGGGAACTAATGAAAAACTGTTTTTT.

This chain links TRBV28 with TRBJ1-5; D is unclear. The germline V and J ends were trimmed by 3 bases and 4 bases, with 1 base remaining between them. CDR3 length: 11 amino acids. CDR1 and CDR2 (germline): MDHEN, SYDVKM. The CDR3 loop is CASSLNQPQHF. For the CDR3, the DNA is TGTGCCAGCAGTTTGAATCAGCCCCAGCATTTT.

This clonotype was picked up a small number of times. The genes are TRBV19 and TRBJ2-7; 8 nucleotides agree with TRBD2. The trim removed 5 bases at V and 6 bases at J, leaving 15 bases unmatched. CDR3 size: 16 residues. CDR1 and CDR2 from the germline V gene are LNHDA and SQIVND (reference sequence). The CDR3 spells CASSPNGRTSWGEQYF. The CDR3 DNA sequence: TGTGCCAGTAGTCCTAATGGGAGGACTAGCTGGGGCGAGCAGTACTTC. Complete variable domain (other parts from reference TRBV19 and TRBJ2-7): DGGITQSPKYLFRKEGQNVTLSCEQNLNHDAMYWYRQDPGQGLRLIYYSQIVNDFQKGDIAEGYSVSREKKESFPLTVTSAQKNPTAFYLCASSPNGRTSWGEQYFGPGTRLTVT.

The chain is built from TRBV7-9 and TRBJ2-7, with TRBD2 matching 8 bases. The CDR3 totals 14 residues. Germline loops: CDR1 SEHNR, CDR2 FQNEAQ (reference sequence). Unmatched junction bases numbered 7, after V lost 5 bases and J lost 4 bases. The CDR3 is CASSGAGGHYEQYF. The CDR3 bases are TGTGCCAGCAGCGGGGCGGGAGGCCATTACGAGCAGTACTTC.

Notes on this clonotype: A read error may account for a junction end that differs from germline. The chain uses TRBV28 and TRBJ2-2, with unresolved D. The CDR3 is 14 amino acids. Germline CDR1 is MDHEN and CDR2 is SYDVKM. CDR3 loop: CASSSVDNTWELFF. The CDR3 nucleotides read TGTGCCAGCAGTTCAGTGGATAACACCTGGGAGCTGTTTTTT.

J is TRBJ2-7 and V is TRBV2; weak D call: TRBD2 (6 bases). The CDR3 sequence is 14 residues long. Germline V gene sequence: CDR1 SNHLY, CDR2 FYNNEI. Trimming took off 11 bases at V and 0 bases at J, with 17 bases between the two ends. CDR3 sequence reads: CAGGRTGPSYEQYF. CDR3 in DNA: TGTGCCGGAGGGAGGACCGGTCCCTCCTACGAGCAGTACTTC.

Judged by abundance, this clonotype is medium-sized (0.01 to 0.1%). The chain joins TRBV20-1 to TRBJ1-5; 7 positions match TRBD1. This CDR3 is 13 amino acids long. The V segment lost 5 bases and the J segment 2 bases; nucleotides outside the gene matches: 3. Germline V gene sequence: CDR1 DFQATT, CDR2 SNEGSKA (reference sequence). The CDR3 loop reads CSASTGGNQPQHF. CDR3 bases: TGCAGTGCTTCCACAGGGGGCAATCAGCCCCAGCATTTT.

The rearrangement joins TRBV7-3 to TRBJ2-1; D remains unclear. Germline lookup yields CDR1 SGHTA and CDR2 FQGTGA. The length of the CDR3 is 15 residues. Trimming removed 3 bases at V and 2 bases at J, with 11 bases between. DNA of the CDR3: TGTGCCAGCAGCTTTTCCAGCGTAACCTACAATGAGCAGTTCTTC. This codes for CASSFSSVTYNEQFF.

The chain combines TRBV20-1 with TRBJ1-1; D not resolved. CDR1 and CDR2 from the germline V gene are DFQATT and SNEGSKA (reference sequence). The length of the CDR3 is 16 residues. Deletions cut 1 base from V and 6 bases from J, with 21 bases between. Written as DNA, the CDR3 is TGCAGTGCTAGAGTAGGATCCCGCTTCGTAAACGCTGAAGCTTTCTTT. Translating gives CSARVGSRFVNAEAFF.

There are a few counts of this clonotype. The rearrangement uses TRBV6-1 and TRBJ1-2; 7 nucleotides agree with TRBD1. The CDR3 consists of 13 residues. The ends lost 7 bases at V and 4 bases at J; junction bases unmatched: 6. Germline V gives CDR1 MNHNS, CDR2 SASEGT. CDR3 amino acids: CASIPTGTYGYTF. The CDR3 DNA follows: TGTGCCAGCATTCCGACAGGGACCTATGGCTACACCTTC.

The chain couples TRBV20-1 to TRBJ2-1; D gene uncertain. The V end lost 0 bases, the J end lost 5 bases, and 14 bases lay between the germline ends. Germline V gene data show CDR1 as DFQATT and CDR2 as SNEGSKA (reference sequence). The CDR3 spans 15 residues. The CDR3, as DNA: TGCAGTGCTAGAGACCCACTTCTCCACCACAATGAGCAGTTCTTC. Its translation: CSARDPLLHHNEQFF.

This clonotype was picked up a small number of times. The rearrangement uses TRBV19 and TRBJ2-1, with 7 bases identical to TRBD2. The V segment lost 5 bases and the J segment 3 bases; nucleotides outside the gene matches: 7. This CDR3 region has 15 residues. The germline gives CDR1 LNHDA, CDR2 SQIVND (reference sequence). CDR3 protein: CASSPSGANYNEQFF. The CDR3 DNA follows: TGTGCCAGTAGTCCTAGCGGAGCTAACTACAATGAGCAGTTCTTC.

The J gene is TRBJ2-5, the V gene TRBV12-3 or TRBV12-4; TRBD1 aligns across 7 bases. V gave up 4 bases and J gave up 4 bases; unmatched junction bases: 0. CDR3 size: 12 residues. CDR3 amino acids: CASSYRGETQYF. CDR3 nucleotide sequence: TGTGCCAGCAGTTACAGGGGAGAGACCCAGTACTTC.

The V and J genes are TRBV7-9 and TRBJ2-2, with 11 bases that match TRBD2. V trimming: 4 bases; J trimming: 2 bases; junction bases outside the gene matches: 6. In germline, CDR1 is SEHNR, CDR2 FQNEAQ (reference sequence). The CDR3 has 17 residues. The CDR3 DNA reads as TGTGCCAGCAGCTCCAGAGGGACTAGCGGTAACACCGGGGAGCTGTTTTTT. Amino acids: CASSSRGTSGNTGELFF.

There are a few counts of this clonotype. J is TRBJ2-7 and V is TRBV2, with D possibly TRBD2 on 5 matching bases. Germline CDR1 reads SNHLY; CDR2 reads FYNNEI. V was clipped by 1 base and J by 0 bases, with 10 bases between them. The CDR3 is made up of 15 amino acids. CDR3 residues: CASSEGTLNSYEQYF. In DNA form, the CDR3 reads TGTGCCAGCAGTGAAGGGACTCTAAACTCCTACGAGCAGTACTTC.

This clonotype was seen only a few times. The chain is built from TRBV20-1 and TRBJ1-2; D gene uncertain. Germline CDR1 reads DFQATT; CDR2 reads SNEGSKA (reference sequence). The CDR3 totals 11 residues. Trimming pared 6 bases from V and 8 bases from J, leaving 13 bases between. This CDR3 is CSAPWLGGYTF. The CDR3 coding sequence is TGCAGTGCACCGTGGTTAGGGGGCTACACCTTC.

This clonotype occurred a few times. The chain employs TRBV12-3 or TRBV12-4 and TRBJ2-2; D is undetermined. V lost 6 bases and J lost 6, with 8 bases in between. This CDR3 has 12 residues. The CDR3 nucleotides read TGTGCCAGCAGCCCTCGGGCCGGGGAGCTGTTTTTT. This translates into CASSPRAGELFF.

This clonotype was observed a few times. This sequence joins TRBV6-2 or TRBV6-3 and TRBJ1-3; D possibly corresponds to TRBD1 (5 bases). V lost 6 bases, J lost 0 bases, and 18 bases lay in between. The CDR3 contains 17 residues. Germline assignment: CDR1 MNHEY and CDR2 SVGEGT. CDR3 region: CASRSRDRPNSGNTIYF. Here the CDR3 DNA reads TGTGCCAGCAGATCCCGGGACCGGCCAAACTCTGGAAACACCATATATTTT.

This clonotype was found a few times. The chain uses TRBV7-9 and TRBJ1-1, with D maybe TRBD1 (6 bases). V was cut by 5 bases and J by 1 base, with 14 bases left in between. This CDR3 is built from 15 residues. Germline V CDR1 and CDR2: SEHNR, FQNEAQ (reference sequence). The DNA of the CDR3 is TGTGCCAGCAGCCCAGGGGAGGGCGGGAACACTGAAGCTTTCTTT. Its translation is CASSPGEGGNTEAFF.

The V gene is TRBV27, the J gene TRBJ2-3, with 8 bases identical to TRBD2. CDR1 is MNHEY, CDR2 SMNVEV, per germline (reference sequence). The length of the CDR3 is 15 residues. Losses at the gene ends were 4 bases for V and 13 bases for J; bases not matched to a gene: 16. Here the CDR3 reads CASSSISGLGVMKYF. The CDR3 DNA reads TGTGCCAGCAGTTCAATATCGGGACTAGGTGTTATGAAGTATTTT.

The V and J genes are TRBV19 and TRBJ1-5; D gene ambiguous. V lost 7 bases and J lost 9, with 10 bases in between. The CDR3 totals 11 residues. CDR1 and CDR2 from the germline V gene are LNHDA and SQIVND (reference sequence). In nucleotides, the CDR3 is TGTGCCAGTACCCTGTGGGGGCCCCAGCATTTT. Its translation: CASTLWGPQHF.

The V call is TRBV2, the J call TRBJ2-1, with D unresolved. V lost 6 bases and J 5 bases, leaving 8 bases between the germline ends. The CDR3 is 12 residues long. The germline V gene has CDR1 SNHLY and CDR2 FYNNEI. The CDR3 protein is CASRLGNNEQFF. The CDR3 coding sequence is TGTGCCAGCAGGCTAGGGAACAATGAGCAGTTCTTC.